This TCR beta chain came from a study of beta chain features in type 1 diabetes. About the study: Taken together, all samples contributed some 100 million examined sorted cells. Study-level findings and limits: Cells with high TCR expression could be over-represented when cDNA is sequenced. Moderate but significant shortening of TCRB CDR3s was recorded in all four CD4+ subsets from Type 1 diabetes patients. Reduced insertions and increased deletions marked VDJ junctions in type 1 diabetes patients.

Points on this clone: Its specificity is not known.

The whole isolated RNA underwent reverse transcription, so sequencing captured expressed TCRB transcripts. Here immunoSEQ multiplex PCR was the method, and the copy in TCRdb shows in-frame clones only, minus some. The repertoire has some 170,000 clones, around 63% of them found once; the top ten carry approximately 0.089%. This CDR3 has 11 residues. Trimming pared 5 bases from V and 5 bases from J, leaving 9 bases between. The germline gives CDR1 DFQATT, CDR2 SNEGSKA (reference sequence). One heparinised blood draw, averaging roughly 0.11 L, came from each donor. The V and J genes are TRBV20-1 and TRBJ2-5; D is unresolved. The receptor comes from a man aged 25 to 40 with type 1 diabetes. The sequenced sample consisted of naive CD4+ T cells from blood. The CDR3 loop is CSAFLWETQYF. The DNA for the CDR3 is TGCAGTGCTTTCCTCTGGGAGACCCAGTACTTC.